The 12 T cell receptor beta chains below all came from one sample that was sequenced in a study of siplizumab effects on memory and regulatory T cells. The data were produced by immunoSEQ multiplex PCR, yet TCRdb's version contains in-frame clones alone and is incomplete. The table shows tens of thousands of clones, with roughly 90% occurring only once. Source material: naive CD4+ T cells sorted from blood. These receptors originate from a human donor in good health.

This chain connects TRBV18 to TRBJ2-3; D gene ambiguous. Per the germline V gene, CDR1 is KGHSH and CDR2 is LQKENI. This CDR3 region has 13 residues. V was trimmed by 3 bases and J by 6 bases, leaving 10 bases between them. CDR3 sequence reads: CASSPNRDDTQYF. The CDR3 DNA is TGTGCCAGCTCACCTAACAGAGACGATACGCAGTATTTT.

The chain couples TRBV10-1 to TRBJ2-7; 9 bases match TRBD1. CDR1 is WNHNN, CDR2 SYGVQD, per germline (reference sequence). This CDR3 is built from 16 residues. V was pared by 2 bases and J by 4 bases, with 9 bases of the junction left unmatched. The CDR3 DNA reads TGCGCCAGCAGTGAGCCCGGGACAGGGAAGAGGTACGAGCAGTACTTC. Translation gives CASSEPGTGKRYEQYF.

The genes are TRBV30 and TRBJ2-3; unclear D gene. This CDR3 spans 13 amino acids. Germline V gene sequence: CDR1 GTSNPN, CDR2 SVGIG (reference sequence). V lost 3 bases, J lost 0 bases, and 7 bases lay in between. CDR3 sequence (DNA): TGTGCCTGGAGACTGGGGAGCACAGATACGCAGTATTTT. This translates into CAWRLGSTDTQYF.

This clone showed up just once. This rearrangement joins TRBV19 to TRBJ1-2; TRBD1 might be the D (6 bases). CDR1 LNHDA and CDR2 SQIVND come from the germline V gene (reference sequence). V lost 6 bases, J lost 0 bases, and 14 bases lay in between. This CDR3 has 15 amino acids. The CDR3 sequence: CASSDRSGTNYGYTF. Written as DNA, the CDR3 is TGTGCCAGTAGCGACAGGTCCGGAACTAACTATGGCTACACCTTC.

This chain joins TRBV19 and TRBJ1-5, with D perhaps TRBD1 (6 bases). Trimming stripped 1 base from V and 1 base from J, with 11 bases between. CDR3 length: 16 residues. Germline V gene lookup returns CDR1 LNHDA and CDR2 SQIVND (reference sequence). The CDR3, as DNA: TGTGCCAGTAGTATAGTCACCGGGACAAGCAATCAGCCCCAGCATTTT. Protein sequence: CASSIVTGTSNQPQHF.

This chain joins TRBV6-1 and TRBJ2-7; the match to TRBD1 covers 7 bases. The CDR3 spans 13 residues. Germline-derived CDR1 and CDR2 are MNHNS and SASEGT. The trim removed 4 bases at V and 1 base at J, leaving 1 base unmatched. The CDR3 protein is CASSGQGSYEQYF. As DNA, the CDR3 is TGTGCCAGCAGTGGACAGGGATCCTACGAGCAGTACTTC.

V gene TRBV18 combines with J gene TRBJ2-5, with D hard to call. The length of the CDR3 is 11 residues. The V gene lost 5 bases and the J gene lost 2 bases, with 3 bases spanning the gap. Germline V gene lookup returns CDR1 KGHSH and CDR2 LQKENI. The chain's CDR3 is CASSIQETQYF. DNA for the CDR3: TGTGCCAGCTCAATTCAAGAGACCCAGTACTTC.

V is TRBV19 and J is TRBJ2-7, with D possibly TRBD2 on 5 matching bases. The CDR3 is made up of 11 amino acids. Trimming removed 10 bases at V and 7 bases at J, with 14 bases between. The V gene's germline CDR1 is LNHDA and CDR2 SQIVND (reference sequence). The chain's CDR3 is CATGQSGEQYF. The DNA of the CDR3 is TGTGCCACTGGGCAATCGGGAGAGCAGTACTTC.

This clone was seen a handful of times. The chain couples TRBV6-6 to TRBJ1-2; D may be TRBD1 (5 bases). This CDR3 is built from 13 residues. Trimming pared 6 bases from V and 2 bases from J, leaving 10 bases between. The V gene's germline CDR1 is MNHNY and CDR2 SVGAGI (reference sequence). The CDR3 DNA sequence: TGTGCCAGCAGAGGCACAGGAAACTATGGCTACACCTTC. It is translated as CASRGTGNYGYTF.

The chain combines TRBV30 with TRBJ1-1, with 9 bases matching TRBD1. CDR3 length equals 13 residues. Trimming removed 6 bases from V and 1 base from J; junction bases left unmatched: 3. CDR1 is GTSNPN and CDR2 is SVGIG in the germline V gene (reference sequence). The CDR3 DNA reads TGTGCCTGCCCGGGACAGGGGAACACTGAAGCTTTCTTT. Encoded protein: CACPGQGNTEAFF.

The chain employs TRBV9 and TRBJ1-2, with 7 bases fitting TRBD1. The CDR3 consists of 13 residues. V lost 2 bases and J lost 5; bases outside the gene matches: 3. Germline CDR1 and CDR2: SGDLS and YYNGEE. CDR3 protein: CASSVTGEYGYTF. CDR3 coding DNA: TGTGCCAGCAGCGTCACAGGGGAGTATGGCTACACCTTC.

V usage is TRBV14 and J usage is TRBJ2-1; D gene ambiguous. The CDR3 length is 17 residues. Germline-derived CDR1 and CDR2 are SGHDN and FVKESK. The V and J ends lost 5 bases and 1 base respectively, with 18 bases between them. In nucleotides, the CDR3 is TGTGCCAGCAGCAAGACTGACAACACCGCTTCCTACAATGAGCAGTTCTTC. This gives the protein CASSKTDNTASYNEQFF.